Below, 7 T cell receptor beta chains from the same sample are listed, as sequenced in a study of T cells in Graves' hyperthyroidism and ophthalmopathy. Template material for amplifying TCR beta CDR3 regions consisted of RNA transcripts. RT-PCR in the first round (using the HTBI primer set) targeted the TCR CDR3. One entry per CDR3 protein, called by TCRdb with MiXCR from the multiplex PCR reads. Here the sample spans a few hundred thousand distinct CDR3 sequences, roughly 46% being singletons. The specimen was peripheral blood or thyroid tissue (not recorded which). These receptors all come from a woman aged 18-35 years with Graves' hyperthyroidism.

This clonotype came up many times. This chain joins TRBV13 and TRBJ1-1; D gene unclear. This CDR3 has 13 residues. V was cut by 0 bases and J by 8 bases, with 10 bases left in between. Germline V gives CDR1 PRHDT, CDR2 FYEKMQ (reference sequence). CDR3 sequence: CASSLGLLREAFF. Here the CDR3 DNA reads TGTGCCAGCAGCTTAGGGCTGTTAAGGGAAGCTTTCTTT.

In its sample, this clonotype was seen once. The chain has TRBV7-2 and TRBJ2-7; D gene uncertain. Germline CDR1 and CDR2: SGHTA and FQGNSA. With 1 base removed from V and 4 bases from J, the gap between germline ends came to 11 bases. The CDR3 covers 14 residues. This CDR3 reads CASSLGSVRYEQYF. The DNA of the CDR3 is TGTGCCAGCAGCTTAGGTTCCGTCAGGTACGAGCAGTACTTC.

The J gene is TRBJ1-2, the V gene TRBV5-1, with a tentative D call TRBD1 (6 bases). Trimming stripped 4 bases from V and 0 bases from J, with 13 bases between. CDR1 and CDR2 from the germline V gene are SGHRS and YFSETQ. This CDR3 comprises 15 residues. CDR3: CASSTYGTTNYGYTF. In DNA, the CDR3 is TGCGCCAGCAGCACCTACGGGACAACTAACTATGGCTACACCTTC.

The chain employs TRBV2 and TRBJ2-7; TRBD2 aligns across 7 bases. V lost 5 bases to trimming and J lost 7 bases; unmatched junction nucleotides: 11. CDR3 length equals 14 residues. CDR1 and CDR2 (germline): SNHLY, FYNNEI. The CDR3 DNA is TGTGCCAGCAGTATGGCGGGAGTCTACAATGAGCAGTACTTC. Protein product: CASSMAGVYNEQYF.

This clonotype was seen at least ten times. The J gene is TRBJ2-7, the V gene TRBV7-9; 7 positions match TRBD2. Germline V gives CDR1 SEHNR, CDR2 FQNEAQ (reference sequence). Trimming took 5 bases from V and 10 from J; bases not matched to a gene: 14. The CDR3 loop spans 14 amino acids. In nucleotides, the CDR3 is TGTGCCAGCAGCACCCCCGGGACTACCCACACTCAGTACTTC. It encodes CASSTPGTTHTQYF.

Comments on this clonotype: A much larger clone is a single base away; this may be a read error. The CDR3 end shows no conserved phenylalanine or tryptophan, and so a read error is likely. J is TRBJ1-2 and V is TRBV6-5, with 7 bases aligning to TRBD1. The CDR3 sequence is 13 residues long. V dropped 0 bases and J dropped 6; count of bases not matched to a gene: 1. Germline CDR1 is MNHEY and CDR2 is SVGAGI. The CDR3 DNA follows: TGTGCCAGCAGTTACTCGACAGGGAATGGCTACACCCTC. It codes for CASSYSTGNGYTL.

This rearrangement joins TRBV12-5 to TRBJ2-7, with 8 positions matching TRBD2. The V gene's germline CDR1 is LGHNT and CDR2 FRNRAP. V dropped 6 bases and J dropped 3; count of bases not matched to a gene: 10. The CDR3 spans 15 residues. The CDR3 DNA is TGTGCTAGTGGCCCAAATCGGGGGGGGAACTACGAGCAGTACTTC. Translating gives CASGPNRGGNYEQYF.